This passage covers 32 T cell receptor beta chains from one sample sequenced in a study of T-cell reconstitution after alpha-beta-depleted transplantation in children (TCRdb year 2016). Receptor libraries were prepared by PCR. Instrument on record: Illumina HiSeq 2500. Molecular barcoding was employed in the preparation of TCR libraries, with unique molecular identifiers being used to normalize TCRbeta repertoire quantification. Through fastp at Q25 and MiXCR, TCRdb rebuilt clones from the public reads, retaining in-frame beta chains. Rows with a matching CDR3 protein are joined into one entry that keeps the most common DNA and genes. This sample has about 74,000 distinct CDR3 sequences in its table, and 13% to 15% of those were observed once. The ten largest account for 27% of the sample. This sample's treatment or condition label indicates: allogeneic hematopoietic cell transplantation with graft depleted of TCRalphabeta T cells and CD19 B cells.

This specimen consisted of PBMCs, mostly from graft donor cells, obtained 180 days after TCRalphabeta/CD19-depleted stem cell transplant. The receptors stem from a male patient under 10 years old who had a stem cell transplant for acute lymphoblastic leukemia, so the T cells may come from the graft donor.

The chain couples TRBV7-2 to TRBJ1-3; 8 bases fit TRBD1. Losses at the gene ends were 4 bases for V and 2 bases for J; bases not matched to a gene: 7. The V gene's germline CDR1 is SGHTA and CDR2 FQGNSA. The CDR3 extends over 16 amino acids. In DNA form, the CDR3 reads TGTGCCAGCAGCTCGGTGGACAGGGTGGCTGGAAACACCATATATTTT. This gives the protein CASSSVDRVAGNTIYF.

The J gene is TRBJ2-7, the V gene TRBV4-2; 8 nucleotides agree with TRBD1. This CDR3 has 13 amino acids. J gave up 6 bases and V 6 bases, and 7 bases lay outside the gene matches. Germline V CDR1 and CDR2: LGHNA, YNFKEQ. CDR3 in amino acids: CASRVAGGREQYF. The CDR3 DNA follows: TGTGCCAGCAGGGTCGCAGGGGGCCGCGAGCAGTACTTC.

This clonotype was picked up a small number of times. The chain links TRBV28 to TRBJ2-5, with TRBD1 as a possible D gene (6 bases). CDR1 is MDHEN and CDR2 is SYDVKM in the germline V gene. The CDR3 totals 16 residues. Trimming shortened V by 6 bases and J by 4 bases, and 21 bases separated the two germline ends. CDR3 DNA: TGTGCCAGCAGCCCTGGGGGTCCAGTGGGGGCAGAGACCCAGTACTTC. Its protein product is CASSPGGPVGAETQYF.

In its sample, this clonotype was seen many times. The gene calls are TRBV29-1 and TRBJ2-5; TRBD1 aligns across 7 bases. With 2 bases clipped from V and 3 bases from J, the junction kept 0 bases outside the gene matches. The CDR3 length is 12 residues. Germline V gene lookup returns CDR1 SQVTM and CDR2 ANQGSEA. CDR3 loop: CSVETGEETQYF. The CDR3 DNA reads TGCAGCGTTGAAACAGGGGAAGAGACCCAGTACTTC.

V usage is TRBV5-1 and J usage is TRBJ2-7; 8 positions match TRBD1. The germline V gene has CDR1 SGHRS and CDR2 YFSETQ. This CDR3 is 16 amino acids long. Losses at the gene ends were 1 base for V and 1 base for J; bases not matched to a gene: 7. In nucleotides, the CDR3 is TGCGCCAGCAGCTTGTTTTGGACAGGGCCTTCCTACGAGCAGTACTTC. Amino acid sequence: CASSLFWTGPSYEQYF.

This clonotype occurred a few times. This chain links TRBV20-1 with TRBJ1-6; no clear D. Germline loops: CDR1 DFQATT, CDR2 SNEGSKA (reference sequence). The CDR3 is 12 residues long. Between the trimmed V and J ends, which lost 5 bases and 9 bases, there was a span of 11 bases. The CDR3 protein is CSAESHISPLHF. CDR3 bases: TGCAGTGCTGAGTCTCATATTTCACCCCTCCACTTT.

This clonotype has more than one count but fewer than ten. The rearrangement links TRBV10-3 to TRBJ2-7; no firm D call. The CDR3 has 12 residues. Trimming removed 6 bases at V and 1 base at J, with 7 bases between. Germline V CDR1 and CDR2: ENHRY, SYGVKD. CDR3 nucleotides: TGTGCCATCAGGGCCCGGTCCTACGAGCAGTACTTC. Protein: CAIRARSYEQYF.

This clonotype was detected only a few times. V usage is TRBV25-1 and J usage is TRBJ2-1, with D perhaps matching TRBD1 or TRBD2 (5 bases each). Deletions cut 8 bases from V and 5 bases from J, with 19 bases between. This CDR3 region has 15 residues. Germline V gene lookup returns CDR1 MGHDK and CDR2 SYGVNS. This chain's CDR3 is CASGGLSDSHNEQFF. The CDR3 region has the DNA TGTGCCAGCGGAGGCCTGTCTGACAGCCACAATGAGCAGTTCTTC. Drawing the rest from reference TRBV25-1 and TRBJ2-1, the complete variable domain is EADIYQTPRYLVIGTGKKITLECSQTMGHDKMYWYQQDPGMELHLIHYSYGVNSTEKGDLSSESTVSRIRTEHFPLTLESARPSHTSQYLCASGGLSDSHNEQFFGPGTRLTVL.

This clonotype was seen a few times. J is TRBJ2-4 and V is TRBV7-3, with 11 nucleotides matching TRBD2. The germline gives CDR1 SGHTA, CDR2 FQGTGA. V gave up 2 bases and J gave up 9 bases; unmatched junction bases: 9. This CDR3 contains 16 residues. The CDR3 sequence: CASSLEGTSGGSIQYF. The CDR3 nucleotides are TGTGCCAGCAGCTTAGAGGGGACTAGCGGAGGGAGCATTCAGTACTTC.

The rearrangement joins TRBV27 to TRBJ2-5, with 12 positions matching TRBD2. Germline trimming cut 2 bases from V and 5 bases from J; bases unmatched to any gene: 6. CDR3 length equals 16 residues. CDR1 MNHEY and CDR2 SMNVEV come from the germline V gene (reference sequence). CDR3: CASSLLAGGPSETQYF. As DNA, the CDR3 is TGTGCCAGCAGTTTACTAGCGGGAGGGCCTTCGGAGACCCAGTACTTC.

A few counts support this clonotype. V and J are TRBV4-2 and TRBJ1-6; D perhaps matches TRBD1 (5 bases). Germline values: CDR1 LGHNA, CDR2 YNFKEQ. CDR3 length: 14 residues. V lost 5 bases to trimming and J lost 7 bases, with 12 bases between them. CDR3: CASSYPWGNSPLHF. The CDR3 coding sequence is TGTGCCAGCAGCTACCCATGGGGGAATTCACCCCTCCACTTT.

This clonotype was counted ten times or more. The chain combines TRBV9 with TRBJ2-5; TRBD1 aligns across 9 bases. CDR1 is SGDLS, CDR2 YYNGEE, per germline. The CDR3 runs to 14 residues. The trim removed 3 bases at V and 6 bases at J, leaving 6 bases unmatched. CDR3 in amino acids: CASSEKQGAKTQYF. CDR3 in DNA: TGTGCCAGCAGCGAAAAACAGGGGGCGAAGACCCAGTACTTC.

The chain uses TRBV15 and TRBJ2-2; D unclear. The V gene's germline CDR1 is LNHNV and CDR2 YYDKDF (reference sequence). V was shortened by 3 bases and J by 0 bases, with 5 bases between the two germline ends. This CDR3 comprises 14 residues. The CDR3 loop reads CATSRTANTGELFF. Here the CDR3 DNA reads TGTGCCACCAGCAGGACCGCGAACACCGGGGAGCTGTTTTTT.

The genes are TRBV6-1 and TRBJ2-5, with 8 nucleotides matching TRBD1. This CDR3 comprises 14 residues. V dropped 7 bases and J dropped 4; count of bases not matched to a gene: 8. Germline loops: CDR1 MNHNS, CDR2 SASEGT. For the CDR3, the DNA is TGTGCCAGCACCGGCGGACAGGGAGGAGAGACCCAGTACTTC. As protein: CASTGGQGGETQYF.

The chain couples TRBV5-5 to TRBJ1-2; 8 nucleotides match TRBD1. Losses at the gene ends were 1 base for V and 2 bases for J; bases not matched to a gene: 10. Germline lookup yields CDR1 SGHKS and CDR2 YYEKEE (reference sequence). The CDR3 is 17 amino acids. CDR3 sequence reads: CASSLWTGSQANYGYTF. DNA of the CDR3: TGTGCCAGCAGCTTGTGGACAGGGTCCCAGGCCAACTATGGCTACACCTTC.

This chain connects TRBV29-1 to TRBJ1-1; D remains ambiguous. CDR1 is SQVTM, CDR2 ANQGSEA, per germline. The CDR3 extends over 13 amino acids. Trimming removed 2 bases from V and 1 base from J, with 8 bases in between. Written as DNA, the CDR3 is TGCAGCGTTGAAAAGTTTTCGAACACTGAAGCTTTCTTT. Translating gives CSVEKFSNTEAFF.

V usage is TRBV20-1 and J usage is TRBJ2-7; D uncertain. This CDR3 is 15 amino acids long. The ends were cut back, 6 bases at V and 0 bases at J, with 18 bases in the middle. Germline CDR1 reads DFQATT; CDR2 reads SNEGSKA (reference sequence). The CDR3, as DNA: TGCAGTGCCTCGACCCCCGGACCCAGCTCCTACGAGCAGTACTTC. Encoded protein: CSASTPGPSSYEQYF.

This clonotype came up a few times. The V call is TRBV7-3, the J call TRBJ2-6; D unclear. CDR1 and CDR2 (germline): SGHTA, FQGTGA. The CDR3 has 15 amino acids. The V and J ends lost 0 bases and 2 bases respectively, with 5 bases between them. The CDR3 DNA reads as TGTGCCAGCAGCTTAACAGGGCCTGGGGCCAACGTCCTGACTTTC. It codes for CASSLTGPGANVLTF.

V is TRBV6-2 or TRBV6-3 and J is TRBJ2-1; D may be TRBD2 (6 bases). The CDR3 runs to 15 residues. Germline assignment: CDR1 MNHEY and CDR2 SVGEGT. V lost 2 bases to trimming and J lost 4 bases, with 12 bases between them. DNA of the CDR3: TGTGCCAGCAGTTACGGAGGGGCCGGGTACAATGAGCAGTTCTTC. It yields the protein CASSYGGAGYNEQFF.

The rearrangement links TRBV5-6 to TRBJ1-2; maybe TRBD1 (5 bases). This CDR3 spans 15 amino acids. Germline CDR1 is SGHDT and CDR2 is YYEEEE. V was shortened by 0 bases and J by 7 bases, with 16 bases between the two germline ends. Written as DNA, the CDR3 is TGTGCCAGCAGCTTGGAGGTATACAGGTTGGGTGGCTACACCTTC. Residues: CASSLEVYRLGGYTF. Using reference TRBV5-6 and TRBJ1-2 for the parts outside the CDR3, the full variable domain is DAGVTQSPTHLIKTRGQQVTLRCSPKSGHDTVSWYQQALGQGPQFIFQYYEEEERQRGNFPDRFSGHQFPNYSSELNVNALLLGDSALYLCASSLEVYRLGGYTFGSGTRLTVV.

This clonotype was observed a few times. This chain joins TRBV7-9 and TRBJ1-5; possibly TRBD1 for D (5 bases). The germline V gene has CDR1 SEHNR and CDR2 FQNEAQ (reference sequence). Trimming removed 2 bases from V and 4 bases from J, with 12 bases in between. This CDR3 spans 15 amino acids. The CDR3 spells CASSLKGGGNQPQHF. The CDR3 DNA is TGTGCCAGCAGCTTAAAAGGCGGGGGAAATCAGCCCCAGCATTTT.

This clonotype has a handful of counts. The chain carries TRBV7-2 and TRBJ2-1, with 11 bases lining up with TRBD2. Germline V lookup: CDR1 SGHTA, CDR2 FQGNSA. This CDR3 comprises 16 residues. Germline trimming cut 0 bases from V and 7 bases from J; bases unmatched to any gene: 5. CDR3 residues: CASSLARLAGGNEQFF. For the CDR3, the DNA is TGTGCCAGCAGCTTAGCGCGGCTAGCGGGAGGTAATGAGCAGTTCTTC.

This clonotype was observed a few times. The V call is TRBV2, the J call TRBJ2-5; TRBD2 matches 11 bases. Per germline, CDR1 SNHLY and CDR2 FYNNEI. The CDR3 is 14 amino acids. V lost 9 bases and J lost 2; bases outside the gene matches: 5. CDR3 sequence: CASRLAGGQETQYF. The CDR3 coding sequence is TGTGCCAGTCGGCTAGCGGGGGGACAAGAGACCCAGTACTTC.

This clonotype was seen more than once but under ten times. CDR3 DNA: TGTGCCAGCTCACCACCAGGGGGAGAGACCCAGTACTTC. It specifies CASSPPGGETQYF. This rearrangement joins TRBV18 to TRBJ2-5, with a weak D call TRBD1 (6 bases). This CDR3 is built from 13 residues. Germline assignment: CDR1 KGHSH and CDR2 LQKENI. V shed 0 bases and J shed 4 bases, with 6 bases lying between them. Variable domain in full (rest from reference TRBV18 and TRBJ2-5): NAGVMQNPRHLVRRRGQEARLRCSPMKGHSHVYWYRQLPEEGLKFMVYLQKENIIDESGMPKERFSAEFPKEGPSILRIQQVVRGDSAAYFCASSPPGGETQYFGPGTRLLVL.

The rearrangement links TRBV28 to TRBJ1-1; tentatively, D is TRBD1 (5 bases). Germline V lookup: CDR1 MDHEN, CDR2 SYDVKM. Between the trimmed V and J ends, which lost 7 bases and 0 bases, there was a span of 12 bases. The CDR3 consists of 14 residues. CDR3: CASMAGGMNTEAFF. The CDR3 DNA is TGTGCCAGCATGGCCGGGGGGATGAACACTGAAGCTTTCTTT.

In its sample, this clonotype was seen once. J is TRBJ2-5 and V is TRBV4-2, with 8 bases matching TRBD2. This CDR3 has 13 residues. The V and J ends lost 0 bases and 10 bases, in that order; junction bases with no gene match: 4. The V gene's germline CDR1 is LGHNA and CDR2 YNFKEQ. CDR3 amino acids: CASSQDGGGFQYF. The DNA of the CDR3 is TGTGCCAGCAGCCAAGACGGGGGGGGTTTCCAGTACTTC.

This chain uses TRBV29-1 with TRBJ2-1; no firm D call. CDR1 is SQVTM and CDR2 is ANQGSEA in the germline V gene. V lost 4 bases to trimming and J lost 6 bases, with 4 bases between them. This CDR3 comprises 10 residues. The CDR3 sequence is CSVVLNEQFF. The DNA of the CDR3 is TGCAGCGTTGTGCTCAATGAGCAGTTCTTC.

The chain is built from TRBV5-1 and TRBJ1-4; the D is unclear. Germline V lookup: CDR1 SGHRS, CDR2 YFSETQ. This CDR3 region has 14 residues. The V and J ends lost 2 bases and 0 bases respectively, with 5 bases between them. The CDR3 coding sequence is TGCGCCAGCAGCTTCGAACCAACTAATGAAAAACTGTTTTTT. This translates into CASSFEPTNEKLFF. Looking up the rest from reference TRBV5-1 and TRBJ1-4 gives the full variable domain: KAGVTQTPRYLIKTRGQQVTLSCSPISGHRSVSWYQQTPGQGLQFLFEYFSETQRNKGNFPGRFSGRQFSNSRSEMNVSTLELGDSALYLCASSFEPTNEKLFFGSGTQLSVL.

The V and J genes are TRBV11-2 and TRBJ2-2, with 14 bases identical to TRBD2. Germline V CDR1 and CDR2: SGHAT, FQNNGV. The CDR3 is 18 residues long. V lost 4 bases and J lost 5; bases outside the gene matches: 9. In DNA form, the CDR3 reads TGTGCCAGCAGCTCCCGACTAGCGGGAGGGCCGAGGACCGGGGAGCTGTTTTTT. Amino acids: CASSSRLAGGPRTGELFF. Based on the CDR3 plus reference TRBV11-2 and TRBJ2-2, the full variable domain is EAGVAQSPRYKIIEKRQSVAFWCNPISGHATLYWYQQILGQGPKLLIQFQNNGVVDDSQLPKDRFSAERLKGVDSTLKIQPAKLEDSAVYLCASSSRLAGGPRTGELFFGEGSRLTVL.

This clonotype appeared a few times. The rearrangement links TRBV20-1 to TRBJ2-7, with unresolved D. This CDR3 is built from 11 residues. V lost 1 base to trimming and J lost 4 bases, with 5 bases between them. The germline gives CDR1 DFQATT, CDR2 SNEGSKA (reference sequence). CDR3 nucleotides: TGCAGTGCTAGAGGGCGTTACGAGCAGTACTTC. Protein product: CSARGRYEQYF.

The chain carries TRBV9 and TRBJ1-2; the D gene is possibly TRBD1 (5 bases). Looked up from germline, CDR1 is SGDLS and CDR2 is YYNGEE. The CDR3 has 15 residues. The V end was cut by 3 bases, the J end by 8 bases, with 20 bases between. The CDR3 sequence: CASSGWGEYAEGYTF. The CDR3 DNA is TGTGCCAGCAGCGGCTGGGGGGAGTATGCTGAGGGCTACACCTTC.

This clonotype appeared a few times. V is TRBV6-5 and J is TRBJ2-3; D possibly corresponds to TRBD1 (5 bases). The CDR3 contains 16 residues. Trimming cost V 0 bases and J 4 bases, with 14 bases left between them. Germline assignment: CDR1 MNHEY and CDR2 SVGAGI. As DNA, the CDR3 is TGTGCCAGCAGTTACTCGAGACAGCAGGGATCAGATACGCAGTATTTT. Translating gives CASSYSRQQGSDTQYF.